Listed here is a single T cell receptor beta chain. The target antigen is unknown. This entry is derived from a study of radiotherapy plus CTLA-4 blockade in lung cancer. Overall study context: For about 18% of patients, objective responses occurred, and approximately 30% had disease control. General study results and limits: An expansion of tumor-derived TCR clones occurred in blood after radiotherapy plus ipilimumab. Early blood T cell clone dynamics reportedly forecast response best, with interferon-beta.

V was cut by 4 bases and J by 5 bases, with 8 bases left in between. Germline CDR1 is MNHEY and CDR2 is SVGAGI. The CDR3 has 12 residues. With ipilimumab providing CTLA-4 blockade, focal radiation was administered to patients who had chemo-refractory metastatic non-small-cell lung cancer. Measured with immunoSEQ multiplex PCR; TCRdb has only the in-frame clones, and not every one. The sample comprises roughly 98,000 clones, over 80% of which are singletons, and about 14% rests with the top ten. The genes are TRBV6-5 and TRBJ1-1, with D perhaps matching TRBD1 (5 bases). Sample: peripheral blood, taken from a patient treated with radiotherapy plus ipilimumab. The sequence derives from a human donor with non-small cell lung cancer that progressed on radiotherapy plus ipilimumab. The CDR3 loop reads CASSSRGTEAFF. The CDR3 DNA reads as TGTGCCAGCAGTTCGAGGGGAACTGAAGCTTTCTTT.